Presented here are 23 T cell receptor beta chains from one specimen sequenced in a study of blood T cell repertoires in COVID-19. Repertoires were generated with immunoSEQ multiplex PCR, while TCRdb's copy carries only in-frame clones and drops some. This table holds under 250,000 clones, approximately 83% found once. Sequenced sample: peripheral blood. The receptor source for this set is a woman aged 25-40 years who had recovered from COVID-19.

V is TRBV15 and J is TRBJ2-3; TRBD1 matches at 8 bases. The CDR3 has 16 residues. The V segment lost 1 base and the J segment 4 bases; nucleotides outside the gene matches: 7. Germline V gene lookup returns CDR1 LNHNV and CDR2 YYDKDF (reference sequence). DNA for the CDR3: TGTGCCACCAGCAGAGTAGACCTACAGGGGGCAGATACGCAGTATTTT. Its protein is CATSRVDLQGADTQYF.

The chain couples TRBV6-1 to TRBJ1-1; no reliable D call. This CDR3 is 14 amino acids long. V lost 2 bases to trimming and J lost 5 bases, with 12 bases between them. Germline V gene lookup returns CDR1 MNHNS and CDR2 SASEGT. CDR3 nucleotides: TGTGCCAGCAGTGAATGGGCACAGACAACTGAAGCTTTCTTT. The encoded protein is CASSEWAQTTEAFF.

The V call is TRBV7-9, the J call TRBJ2-1, with TRBD2 as a possible D gene (6 bases). V lost 5 bases, J lost 0 bases, and 11 bases lay in between. The germline gives CDR1 SEHNR, CDR2 FQNEAQ (reference sequence). CDR3 length: 15 amino acids. The CDR3 region is CASSPRGSSYNEQFF. CDR3 nucleotides: TGTGCCAGCAGCCCGCGGGGAAGCTCCTACAATGAGCAGTTCTTC.

This chain uses TRBV28 with TRBJ2-5; 9 bases align to TRBD2. V was clipped by 2 bases and J by 4 bases; unmatched bases: 14. This CDR3 has 18 amino acids. CDR1 and CDR2 from the germline V gene are MDHEN and SYDVKM. As DNA, the CDR3 is TGTGCCAGCAGTTTACGGGGCGGGAGGGCCGCTTCAGGAGAGACCCAGTACTTC. Protein sequence: CASSLRGGRAASGETQYF.

The rearrangement links TRBV2 to TRBJ1-4; D gene ambiguous. V lost 4 bases to trimming and J lost 7 bases, with 10 bases between them. Germline-derived CDR1 and CDR2 are SNHLY and FYNNEI. CDR3 length equals 13 residues. As DNA, the CDR3 is TGTGCCAGCAGTGGCGGGATAGGTGAAAAACTGTTTTTT. Amino acid sequence: CASSGGIGEKLFF. Full variable domain (rest looked up from reference TRBV2 and TRBJ1-4): EPEVTQTPSHQVTQMGQEVILRCVPISNHLYFYWYRQILGQKVEFLVSFYNNEISEKSEIFDDQFSVERPDGSNFTLKIRSTKLEDSAMYFCASSGGIGEKLFFGSGTQLSVL.

J is TRBJ2-1 and V is TRBV19; D remains ambiguous. The CDR3 contains 17 residues. Germline V gene sequence: CDR1 LNHDA, CDR2 SQIVND (reference sequence). V gave up 0 bases and J gave up 2 bases, with 14 bases separating them. Written as DNA, the CDR3 is TGTGCCAGTAGTATAGATCTGCCGCAGTCAGCCTACAATGAGCAGTTCTTC. Translation gives CASSIDLPQSAYNEQFF.

This clone was recorded only once. This chain connects TRBV7-9 to TRBJ2-7; 11 positions agree with TRBD2. The CDR3 has 14 residues. Trimming took 3 bases from V and 5 from J; bases not matched to a gene: 3. CDR1 and CDR2 (germline): SEHNR, FQNEAQ (reference sequence). The CDR3 reads CASSLSLAGDEQYF. The CDR3, as DNA: TGTGCCAGCAGCTTGTCACTAGCGGGAGACGAGCAGTACTTC.

The CDR3 region is CASSLGRTREAFF. CDR3 DNA sequence: TGTGCCAGCAGTTTAGGGAGAACCCGGGAAGCTTTCTTT. The V and J genes are TRBV27 and TRBJ1-1, with unresolved D. This CDR3 has 13 amino acids. Per germline, CDR1 MNHEY and CDR2 SMNVEV (reference sequence). Trimming cost V 2 bases and J 8 bases, with 12 bases left between them.

The chain couples TRBV6-5 to TRBJ1-5, with D maybe TRBD1 (6 bases). Germline V lookup: CDR1 MNHEY, CDR2 SVGAGI. Trimming removed 8 bases from V and 1 base from J, with 6 bases in between. The CDR3 contains 12 residues. CDR3 coding DNA: TGTGCCAGCGGGGGCAGCAATCAGCCCCAGCATTTT. This translates into CASGGSNQPQHF.

The J gene is TRBJ2-5, the V gene TRBV4-1; TRBD1 aligns across 7 bases. V shed 0 bases, J shed 1 base, and the junction held 5 bases outside the gene matches. The CDR3 is made up of 16 amino acids. CDR1 is MGHRA and CDR2 is YSYEKL in the germline V gene. In nucleotides, the CDR3 is TGCGCCAGCAGCCAAGAAGGGACAGCCCCCCAAGAGACCCAGTACTTC. Protein product: CASSQEGTAPQETQYF.

The rearrangement joins TRBV28 to TRBJ2-6; 9 bases align to TRBD1. Germline values: CDR1 MDHEN, CDR2 SYDVKM. The CDR3 runs 17 residues. Trimming removed 6 bases from V and 2 bases from J; junction bases left unmatched: 8. CDR3 residues: CASSSGQGNPGANVLTF. CDR3 sequence (DNA): TGTGCCAGCAGCTCTGGACAGGGGAACCCTGGGGCCAACGTCCTGACTTTC.

The V gene is TRBV19, the J gene TRBJ2-7; D is possibly TRBD2 (5 bases). CDR1 is LNHDA, CDR2 SQIVND, per germline (reference sequence). V lost 5 bases and J 0 bases, leaving 17 bases between the germline ends. The CDR3 contains 16 residues. The CDR3 loop is CASSRGIQAASYEQYF. In nucleotides, the CDR3 is TGTGCCAGTAGTCGAGGGATCCAGGCAGCCTCCTACGAGCAGTACTTC.

V and J are TRBV2 and TRBJ2-7; TRBD2 matches 7 bases. The V and J ends lost 3 bases and 5 bases, in that order; junction bases with no gene match: 13. CDR3 length: 16 amino acids. CDR1 is SNHLY and CDR2 is FYNNEI in the germline V gene. The CDR3 region is CASSDRGRGGDHEQYF. The CDR3 nucleotides are TGTGCCAGCAGTGACAGAGGGAGGGGAGGTGACCACGAGCAGTACTTC.

The chain carries TRBV28 and TRBJ2-1; TRBD2 might be the D (6 bases). The CDR3 runs to 15 residues. From germline, CDR1 is MDHEN and CDR2 SYDVKM. Trimming took off 5 bases at V and 7 bases at J, with 18 bases between the two ends. The CDR3 protein is CASSGGLLAGNEQFF. DNA for the CDR3: TGTGCCAGCAGTGGGGGACTTCTGGCTGGGAATGAGCAGTTCTTC.

This chain joins TRBV28 and TRBJ2-7; 9 positions match TRBD2. Germline CDR1 and CDR2: MDHEN and SYDVKM. V shed 5 bases, J shed 0 bases, and the junction held 5 bases outside the gene matches. The length of the CDR3 is 15 residues. The CDR3 DNA follows: TGTGCCAGCAGTCTAAGCGGGAGGAGCTCCTACGAGCAGTACTTC. As protein: CASSLSGRSSYEQYF.

This clone has a single count. DNA for the CDR3: TGTGCCAGCAGTTACGAAGCAGGGGCTAACTATGGCTACACCTTC. Amino acid sequence: CASSYEAGANYGYTF. The rearrangement joins TRBV6-5 to TRBJ1-2; D may be TRBD1 (6 bases). This CDR3 is built from 15 residues. Germline V gene data show CDR1 as MNHEY and CDR2 as SVGAGI. V was trimmed by 2 bases and J by 0 bases, leaving 10 bases between them.

In this sample, this clone turned up once. The chain has TRBV30 and TRBJ1-1, with D possibly TRBD1 on 6 matching bases. V gave up 3 bases and J gave up 6 bases, with 11 bases separating them. The CDR3 covers 12 residues. Looked up from germline, CDR1 is GTSNPN and CDR2 is SVGIG (reference sequence). The CDR3 sequence is CAWSGAGAEAFF. For the CDR3, the DNA is TGTGCCTGGAGCGGGGCAGGGGCTGAAGCTTTCTTT.

V gene TRBV18 combines with J gene TRBJ2-1, with 7 bases matching TRBD2. Germline V gives CDR1 KGHSH, CDR2 LQKENI. V dropped 4 bases and J dropped 1; count of bases not matched to a gene: 4. This CDR3 is built from 15 residues. The CDR3 nucleotides read TGTGCCAGCTCACGCGGGAGCGGATCCTACAATGAGCAGTTCTTC. Translation: CASSRGSGSYNEQFF.

The J gene is TRBJ1-4, the V gene TRBV6-2 or TRBV6-3, with a possible D match to TRBD1 (5 bases). V was cut by 2 bases and J by 8 bases, with 12 bases left in between. The CDR3 is 14 residues long. CDR1 is MNHEY and CDR2 is SVGEGT in the germline V gene. The CDR3 here is CASSYAGGGEKLFF. The CDR3, as DNA: TGTGCCAGCAGTTACGCGGGGGGTGGAGAAAAACTGTTTTTT.

The J gene is TRBJ1-5, the V gene TRBV27; TRBD1 aligns across 10 bases. Per the germline V gene, CDR1 is MNHEY and CDR2 is SMNVEV (reference sequence). The trim removed 5 bases at V and 6 bases at J, leaving 4 bases unmatched. CDR3 size: 14 residues. The DNA for the CDR3 is TGTGCCAGCAGTATAGACAGGGGGCTTCAGCCCCAGCATTTT. This gives the protein CASSIDRGLQPQHF.

This chain joins TRBV6-5 and TRBJ2-7; 10 positions agree with TRBD2. The CDR3 loop spans 15 amino acids. Germline CDR1 and CDR2: MNHEY and SVGAGI. V shed 4 bases and J 3 bases; nucleotides not matched to a gene: 6. The CDR3 loop is CASSLTLAGYYEQYF. The CDR3 nucleotides are TGTGCCAGCAGTTTGACACTAGCGGGATACTACGAGCAGTACTTC.

The gene calls are TRBV2 and TRBJ2-1; D might be TRBD1 (5 bases). The CDR3 runs 12 residues. CDR1 is SNHLY and CDR2 is FYNNEI in the germline V gene. The V and J ends lost 10 bases and 9 bases respectively, with 16 bases between them. As DNA, the CDR3 is TGTGCCACAAAAGGGGATGGAGCTGAGCAGTTCTTC. Translating gives CATKGDGAEQFF.

This clone was seen once. The V call is TRBV5-1, the J call TRBJ1-4; weak D call: TRBD1 (6 bases). Germline loops: CDR1 SGHRS, CDR2 YFSETQ. CDR3 length: 14 residues. V was trimmed by 4 bases and J by 8 bases, leaving 15 bases between them. The CDR3 is CASSPVSGGEKLFF. CDR3 nucleotide sequence: TGCGCCAGCAGCCCGGTTTCGGGGGGCGAAAAACTGTTTTTT.